This T cell receptor beta chain is drawn from a study of control samples from healthy donors and cancer patients. Assay used: immunoSEQ multiplex PCR; TCRdb lists only in-frame clones, some missing. The sample lists roughly 120,000 clones; more than 75% were seen once. Germline V lookup: CDR1 LNHDA, CDR2 SQIVND (reference sequence). V was clipped by 5 bases and J by 4 bases, with 6 bases between them. The CDR3 runs to 12 residues. Sequencing was performed on blood. The TCR sequence derives from a woman aged 70-85 years in good health. The V call is TRBV19, the J call TRBJ1-5; D may be TRBD1 (6 bases). Here the CDR3 reads CASSQGNQPQHF. CDR3 nucleotides: TGTGCCAGTAGTCAGGGGAATCAGCCCCAGCATTTT.